The source of this TCR beta chain is a study of naive and memory T cell subsets. The CDR3 spans 15 residues. Trimming left V 2 bases short and J 0 bases short, with 8 bases between. Both TRBC1 and TRBC2 were covered by a beta constant-region primer of two equimolar oligonucleotides. Via MiXCR, TCRdb re-called the UMI-ligation and nested PCR reads, giving one row per CDR3 protein. The table lists 120,000 to 150,000 distinct CDR3 sequences, 17% of them singletons. This clonotype occurred a few times. J is TRBJ1-5 and V is TRBV12-3 or TRBV12-4; the D is unclear. The source is a human donor in good health. The source material was naive CD4+ T cells from blood. CDR3 nucleotides: TGTGCCAGCAGTTTAACCAGTAATAGCAATCAGCCCCAGCATTTT. Its protein is CASSLTSNSNQPQHF.